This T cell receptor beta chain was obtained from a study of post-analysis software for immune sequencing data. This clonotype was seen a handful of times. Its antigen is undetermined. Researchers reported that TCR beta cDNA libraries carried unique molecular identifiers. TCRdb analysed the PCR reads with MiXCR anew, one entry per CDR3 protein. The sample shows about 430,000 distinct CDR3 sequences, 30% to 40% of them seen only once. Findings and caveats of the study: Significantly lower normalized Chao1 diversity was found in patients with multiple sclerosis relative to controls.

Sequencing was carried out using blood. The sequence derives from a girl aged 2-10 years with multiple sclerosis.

The chain's CDR3 is CASSLDGGLTDTQYF. The CDR3 nucleotides read TGTGCCAGCAGCTTAGATGGGGGGCTCACAGATACGCAGTATTTT. V usage is TRBV7-9 and J usage is TRBJ2-3, with D perhaps TRBD1 or TRBD2 (6 bases each). V shed 1 base and J shed 2 bases, with 10 bases lying between them. Germline V gives CDR1 SEHNR, CDR2 FQNEAQ (reference sequence). The CDR3 totals 15 residues.